A selection of T cell receptor beta chains follows, all from one sample in a study of PD-L1 blockade in urothelial cancer. Measured with immunoSEQ multiplex PCR; TCRdb has only the in-frame clones, and not every one. The sample comprises about 50,000 clones, roughly 85% of which are singletons, and 7.5% to 8.5% rests with the top ten. Sequenced here: PBMCs, sampled around atezolizumab (anti-PD-L1) treatment. The receptors derive from a man aged 55 to 70 with urothelial cancer. Each CDR3 is given with its conserved first and last residue. The D gene is left open where the match is weak. Size tells how often a clone was seen (once, few, many) or the class of an expanded clone, and some rows leave it out.

j_call	v_call	clone_size	d_call	cdr3_nt	cdr3_aa
TRBJ1-5	TRBV29-1	few	-	TGCAGCGCTTCCTTGAGCAATCAGCCCCAGCATTTT	CSASLSNQPQHF
TRBJ1-5	TRBV5-1	-	-	TGCGCCAGCAGCTTGACGGGACAAGTTGATCAGCCCCAGCATTTT	CASSLTGQVDQPQHF
TRBJ1-3	TRBV4-1	-	TRBD1	TGCGCCAGCAGCCCGGGGACAGGGGGCTTTCGAAACACCATATATTTT	CASSPGTGGFRNTIYF
TRBJ2-5	TRBV2	once	-	TGTGCCAGCAGGGGACTGAGAGAGACCCAGTACTTC	CASRGLRETQYF
TRBJ2-4	TRBV7-2	-	TRBD2	TGTGCCAGCAGCTTAAAGATAGGGAGGGACATTCAGTACTTC	CASSLKIGRDIQYF
TRBJ2-5	TRBV27	-	-	TGTGCCAGCAGCGGACTCGAACAAGAGACCCAGTACTTC	CASSGLEQETQYF
TRBJ2-5	TRBV2	-	TRBD1	TGTGCCAGCAATTCCCGACAGGGGTTGGAAGAGACCCAGTACTTC	CASNSRQGLEETQYF
TRBJ1-5	TRBV30	-	-	TGTGCCTGGCAAGGGGGTACTAGCAATCAGCCCCAGCATTTT	CAWQGGTSNQPQHF
TRBJ2-1	TRBV19	-	-	TGTGCCAGTAGTATGGTAACGGGGGGCCCAAATGAGCAGTTCTTC	CASSMVTGGPNEQFF
TRBJ1-1	TRBV15	few	-	TGTGCCACCAGCAGAGCGAGGCCGGGAAGGGTCACTGAAGCTTTCTTT	CATSRARPGRVTEAFF
TRBJ1-1	TRBV7-3	-	-	TGTGCCAGCAGCTTATCCCCCAGGGGAGGGACTGAAGCTTTCTTT	CASSLSPRGGTEAFF
TRBJ1-2	TRBV29-1	-	-	TGCAGCGTCGAAGTACCGGGACGACCCTCCAGGGGCTATGGCTACACCTTC	CSVEVPGRPSRGYGYTF
TRBJ1-1	TRBV27	-	-	TGTGCCAGCAGTCCCCGCCTGGCGGACACTGAAGCTTTCTTT	CASSPRLADTEAFF
TRBJ1-5	TRBV6-5	-	-	TGTGCCAGCAGATCAGGGGAGGGGAATCAGCCCCAGCATTTT	CASRSGEGNQPQHF
TRBJ2-3	TRBV18	once	TRBD2	TGTGCCAGCTCAAGTTTGGCGGGGGACACAGATACGCAGTATTTT	CASSSLAGDTDTQYF
TRBJ1-5	TRBV7-2	-	TRBD1	TGTGCCAGCAGCCCGGGACAGACTCAGCCCCAGCATTTT	CASSPGQTQPQHF
TRBJ2-1	TRBV1	-	-	TGCACCAGCAGCCAAGGTTCTAGCGGGGGGGCGGGGAAGCAGCTCTTC	CTSSQGSSGGAGKQLF
TRBJ2-1	TRBV28	-	-	TGTGCCAGCAGTCTCCGGTATGAGCAGTTCTTC	CASSLRYEQFF
TRBJ2-7	TRBV5-8	-	-	TGTGCCAGCAGCTTGGTACAGGGTAGAGACGAGCAGTACTTC	CASSLVQGRDEQYF
TRBJ2-1	TRBV11-2	-	TRBD2	TGTGCCAGCAGCTCTCCTAGCGGGGGGGCTTTTTACAATGAGCAGTTCTTC	CASSSPSGGAFYNEQFF
TRBJ2-6	TRBV4-3	-	TRBD1	TGCGCCAGCAGCCAGGGACAGGTAGAGTCTGGGGCCAACGTCCTGACTTTC	CASSQGQVESGANVLTF
TRBJ2-2	TRBV5-1	once	TRBD1	TGCGCCAGCAGCTTGGCCGGGACAGGGCTTTCCGGGGAGCTGTTTTTT	CASSLAGTGLSGELFF
TRBJ2-1	TRBV6-6	once	TRBD1	TGTGCCAGCGAGAGGGACAGGGGTTCCTACAATGAGCAGTTCTTC	CASERDRGSYNEQFF
TRBJ1-6	TRBV30	-	-	TGTGCCTGGAGCAATGCGCAGGGGCGTAATTCACCCCTCCACTTT	CAWSNAQGRNSPLHF
TRBJ1-2	TRBV10-2	-	-	TGCGCCAGCAGCGCCGGCTATGGCTACACCTTC	CASSAGYGYTF
TRBJ1-1	TRBV7-9	-	-	TGTGCCAGCAGCTTACAGGGGAACACTGAAGCTTTCTTT	CASSLQGNTEAFF
TRBJ2-3	TRBV5-1	-	TRBD2	TGCGCCAGCAGCTTGGGGCCGGGGGGAAATACAGATACGCAGTATTTT	CASSLGPGGNTDTQYF
TRBJ1-6	TRBV25-1	-	-	TGTGCCAGCAGTGACAGTCGTGGGCCGCATAATTCACCCCTCCACTTT	CASSDSRGPHNSPLHF
TRBJ2-3	TRBV7-6	-	-	TGTGCCAGCAGCCCCATTGGCCTGAGGGATACGCAGTATTTT	CASSPIGLRDTQYF
TRBJ1-1	TRBV14	-	TRBD1	TGTGCCAGCAGCCGGGGGACAGGGGTCATGAACACTGAAGCTTTCTTT	CASSRGTGVMNTEAFF
TRBJ2-7	TRBV7-9	-	TRBD1	TGTGCCAGCAGCTTGGTGCGGCTAGGGGACAGCTCCTACGAGCAGTACTTC	CASSLVRLGDSSYEQYF
TRBJ2-3	TRBV30	-	TRBD2	TGTGCCTGGAGTGTCGGCGGGGGGGCGGATACGCAGTATTTT	CAWSVGGGADTQYF
TRBJ2-1	TRBV6-5	few	-	TGTGCCAGCAGGACCTCCTTAGCGGACAATGAGCAGTTCTTC	CASRTSLADNEQFF
TRBJ1-3	TRBV5-1	-	-	TGCGCCAGCAGTTACACCGGGACTGGGTCTGGAAACACCATATATTTT	CASSYTGTGSGNTIYF
TRBJ2-7	TRBV5-6	-	-	TGTGCCAGCAGCCGTGTATTTGGGGGAGGCGACGAGCAGTACTTC	CASSRVFGGGDEQYF
TRBJ1-1	TRBV11-1	-	TRBD1	TGTGCCAGCAGCCTAAGACAGGGGACCAGCACTGAAGCTTTCTTT	CASSLRQGTSTEAFF
TRBJ2-1	TRBV5-1	-	-	TGCGCCAGCAGCTCGGACCCTCCGGGGAATGAGCAGTTCTTC	CASSSDPPGNEQFF
TRBJ2-2	TRBV9	-	TRBD2	TGTGCCAGCAGCGCAATACTAGCGGGGGGACCCGGGGAGCTGTTTTTT	CASSAILAGGPGELFF
TRBJ2-7	TRBV5-5	-	-	TGTGCCAGCAGCTTGGACGGTTCCTACGAGCAGTACTTC	CASSLDGSYEQYF
TRBJ2-2	TRBV11-3	-	TRBD2	TGTGCCAGCAGCCTAGGCGGGGGGACTCCGAACACCGGGGAGCTGTTTTTT	CASSLGGGTPNTGELFF
TRBJ2-5	TRBV9	-	TRBD1	TGTGCCAGCAGCGCCTACAGGGGAAGTGAGACCCAGTACTTC	CASSAYRGSETQYF
TRBJ1-6	TRBV19	-	TRBD1	TGTGCCAGCCGCCCGGGACAGGAAAATTCACCCCTCCACTTT	CASRPGQENSPLHF